The 13 T cell receptor beta chains below were found in one sample sequenced in a study of T cell responses to AZD1222 COVID-19 vaccine. Profiled with immunoSEQ multiplex PCR; TCRdb holds only in-frame clones, not every one. This repertoire shows 170,000 or so clones, 90% to 95% found once; its top ten account for around 1%. The specimen was peripheral blood, collected 28 days after the second dose of the MenACWY control vaccine. These receptors were collected from an adult who received the MenACWY meningococcal vaccine as a control.

This sequence joins TRBV29-1 and TRBJ2-5; 8 bases align to TRBD2. Germline V gene lookup returns CDR1 SQVTM and CDR2 ANQGSEA. The CDR3 loop spans 12 amino acids. V was clipped by 6 bases and J by 5 bases; unmatched bases: 5. The CDR3 here is CSVEGGGETQYF. CDR3 DNA: TGCAGCGTCGAGGGCGGGGGGGAGACCCAGTACTTC.

This chain uses TRBV5-1 with TRBJ1-2; 9 bases line up with TRBD1. The CDR3 has 14 amino acids. Per germline, CDR1 SGHRS and CDR2 YFSETQ. With V trimmed by 2 bases and J by 6 bases, 5 bases remained unmatched. This chain's CDR3 is CASSLGDRADGYTF. CDR3 DNA sequence: TGCGCCAGCAGCTTAGGGGACAGGGCAGATGGCTACACCTTC.

V gene TRBV19 combines with J gene TRBJ1-5; 7 nucleotides agree with TRBD1. The J segment lost 0 bases and the V segment lost 2 bases, leaving 4 bases of the junction unmatched. The CDR3 sequence is 16 residues long. From germline, CDR1 is LNHDA and CDR2 SQIVND (reference sequence). CDR3 sequence: CASSILGTASNQPQHF. The DNA for the CDR3 is TGTGCCAGTAGTATACTCGGGACAGCTAGCAATCAGCCCCAGCATTTT.

The V and J genes are TRBV28 and TRBJ1-3; D not certain. This CDR3 region has 15 residues. V lost 3 bases to trimming and J lost 0 bases, with 9 bases between them. Germline V gives CDR1 MDHEN, CDR2 SYDVKM. The CDR3 sequence: CASSFGLVSGNTIYF. CDR3 DNA: TGTGCCAGCAGTTTTGGTTTAGTCTCTGGAAACACCATATATTTT.

V and J are TRBV11-1 and TRBJ1-2; D is undetermined. The CDR3 is 16 amino acids. Germline V CDR1 and CDR2: SGHAT, FQDESV (reference sequence). The V end was cut by 2 bases, the J end by 6 bases, with 19 bases between. DNA of the CDR3: TGTGCCAGCAGCTTATTATTTAGAGGAGGCTCGAATGGCTACACCTTC. As protein: CASSLLFRGGSNGYTF.

The V and J genes are TRBV6-5 and TRBJ2-5, with D tentatively TRBD1 (6 bases). Per germline, CDR1 MNHEY and CDR2 SVGAGI. The CDR3 is 14 residues long. The V end was cut by 5 bases, the J end by 4 bases, with 14 bases between. CDR3 loop: CASSRAGDSETQYF. The CDR3 coding sequence is TGTGCCAGCAGTAGGGCAGGGGATTCAGAGACCCAGTACTTC.

The gene calls are TRBV6-6 and TRBJ2-3, with 8 bases fitting TRBD1. Per the germline V gene, CDR1 is MNHNY and CDR2 is SVGAGI (reference sequence). The CDR3 spans 12 residues. After removal of 7 bases from V and 13 bases from J, the junction contained 10 bases not matched to a gene. CDR3 in amino acids: CASKQWGQDEYF. DNA of the CDR3: TGTGCCAGCAAGCAGTGGGGACAGGATGAGTATTTT.

This clone was observed a handful of times. This chain connects TRBV2 to TRBJ1-3; D is unclear. Germline V CDR1 and CDR2: SNHLY, FYNNEI. CDR3 length: 12 amino acids. Trimming removed 3 bases at V and 9 bases at J, with 9 bases between. This CDR3 reads CASSETYGTIYF. In DNA, the CDR3 is TGTGCCAGCAGTGAGACATATGGCACCATATATTTT. Drawing the rest from reference TRBV2 and TRBJ1-3, the complete variable domain is EPEVTQTPSHQVTQMGQEVILRCVPISNHLYFYWYRQILGQKVEFLVSFYNNEISEKSEIFDDQFSVERPDGSNFTLKIRSTKLEDSAMYFCASSETYGTIYFGEGSWLTVV.

J is TRBJ2-1 and V is TRBV11-2; 7 bases agree with TRBD2. V lost 2 bases, J lost 4 bases, and 5 bases stayed unmatched. CDR3 size: 15 residues. Germline CDR1 reads SGHAT; CDR2 reads FQNNGV. CDR3 sequence: CASSLRLADYNEQFF. CDR3 coding DNA: TGTGCCAGCAGCTTACGCCTAGCGGATTACAATGAGCAGTTCTTC.

V gene TRBV18 combines with J gene TRBJ1-4; TRBD1 aligns across 7 bases. Trimming cost V 3 bases and J 6 bases; bases outside gene matches: 4. CDR1 and CDR2 (germline): KGHSH, LQKENI. This CDR3 is built from 14 residues. The CDR3, as DNA: TGTGCCAGCTCACCTAGGCAGGGGGATGAAAAACTGTTTTTT. It translates to CASSPRQGDEKLFF. The whole variable domain, filled in from reference TRBV18 and TRBJ1-4, reads NAGVMQNPRHLVRRRGQEARLRCSPMKGHSHVYWYRQLPEEGLKFMVYLQKENIIDESGMPKERFSAEFPKEGPSILRIQQVVRGDSAAYFCASSPRQGDEKLFFGSGTQLSVL.

This chain uses TRBV3-1 (or the pseudogene TRBV3-2) with TRBJ2-1, with TRBD1 identical over 9 bases. The V gene's germline CDR1 is LGHDT and CDR2 YNNKEL (reference sequence). CDR3 length equals 13 residues. After removal of 4 bases from V and 11 bases from J, the junction contained 6 bases not matched to a gene. The CDR3 nucleotides are TGTGCCAGCAGCCCCGGGACAGGGTTAAAGCAGTTCTTC. This gives the protein CASSPGTGLKQFF.

The DNA for the CDR3 is TGTGCCAGCAGCTCGGGGTCCTTGAGCTCCTACAATGAGCAGTTCTTC. This encodes CASSSGSLSSYNEQFF. The chain joins TRBV7-3 to TRBJ2-1, with a weak D call TRBD2 (5 bases). This CDR3 is 16 amino acids long. V dropped 4 bases and J dropped 0 bases, with 13 bases sitting between them. CDR1 is SGHTA, CDR2 FQGTGA, per germline.

V usage is TRBV7-2 and J usage is TRBJ1-5, with D maybe TRBD1 (5 bases). The CDR3 has 16 residues. V was shortened by 0 bases and J by 1 base, with 10 bases between the two germline ends. Germline loops: CDR1 SGHTA, CDR2 FQGNSA. DNA of the CDR3: TGTGCCAGCAGCTTAGCGGGGGTTTCCAGCAATCAGCCCCAGCATTTT. This encodes CASSLAGVSSNQPQHF.